Here is one T cell receptor beta chain with its context. Each of the donors was a healthy adult who was HIV-negative and had not had a recent acute infection or vaccination. The V gene lost 5 bases and the J gene lost 1 base, with 12 bases spanning the gap. The CDR3 extends over 16 amino acids. The germline gives CDR1 SGHAT, CDR2 FQNNGV. The sample belongs to a study of shared clonotypes between healthy human individuals. Several immunoSEQ plates received, in even portions, the genomic DNA of each subset. Profiling relied on immunoSEQ multiplex PCR, and the TCRdb table lists in-frame clones only, not all of them. This sample has about half a million clones, with approximately 79% found just once.

The rearrangement joins TRBV11-2 to TRBJ2-6; D perhaps matches TRBD1 (6 bases). Sequenced input: PBMCs. The source of this sequence is a woman aged 40-49 years in good health. Some clones in this sample may be carry-over from other donors' samples. In nucleotides, the CDR3 is TGTGCCAGCAGCACCATTCAGGGGTCTGGGGCCAACGTCCTGACTTTC. Protein sequence: CASSTIQGSGANVLTF.